This T cell receptor (beta chain) came from a study of blood T cell repertoires in COVID-19. The CDR3 is made up of 15 amino acids. Looked up from germline, CDR1 is SGHKS and CDR2 is YYEKEE (reference sequence). The V gene lost 0 bases and the J gene lost 5 bases, with 14 bases spanning the gap. Enrolment of Seattle patients took place during active infection, and they were followed longitudinally. Comments on this clone: Different DNA sequences within this sample yield the same CDR3.

Study processing details: By means of reference gene primer amplification, nucleated cell counts were estimated. Clones were sequenced by immunoSEQ multiplex PCR, and TCRdb holds only the in-frame ones, with some missing. That table is the source of V, J and clone size, and D and trimming were worked out from the DNA. The sample has 210,000 or so clones, approximately 80% seen once. The sequenced sample was peripheral blood. This sequence was found in a woman over 75 with COVID-19, enrolled during active disease. J is TRBJ2-5 and V is TRBV5-5; perhaps TRBD2 as D (5 bases). The DNA for the CDR3 is TGTGCCAGCAGCTTGGAAGGCAGAGGGTGGGAGACCCAGTACTTC. It specifies CASSLEGRGWETQYF. The whole variable domain, filled in from reference TRBV5-5 and TRBJ2-5, reads DAGVTQSPTHLIKTRGQQVTLRCSPISGHKSVSWYQQVLGQGPQFIFQYYEKEERGRGNFPDRFSARQFPNYSSELNVNALLLGDSALYLCASSLEGRGWETQYFGPGTRLLVL.